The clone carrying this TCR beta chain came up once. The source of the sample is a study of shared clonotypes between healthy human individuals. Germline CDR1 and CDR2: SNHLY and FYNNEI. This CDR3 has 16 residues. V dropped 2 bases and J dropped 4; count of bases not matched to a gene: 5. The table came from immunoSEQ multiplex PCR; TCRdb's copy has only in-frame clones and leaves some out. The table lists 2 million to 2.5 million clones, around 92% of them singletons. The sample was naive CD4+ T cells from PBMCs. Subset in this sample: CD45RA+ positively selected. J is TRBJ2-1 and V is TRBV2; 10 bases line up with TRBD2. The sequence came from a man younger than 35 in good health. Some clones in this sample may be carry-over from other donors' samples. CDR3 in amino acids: CASSEPASGGYNEQFF. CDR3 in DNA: TGTGCCAGCAGTGAACCGGCTAGCGGGGGTTACAATGAGCAGTTCTTC.